A single sample gave rise to the 32 T cell receptor beta chains below, sequenced in a study of identical twins. TCRdb re-analysed the 5' RACE reads in MiXCR, keeping a single row per CDR3 protein. The top ten hold 1.5% to 2% of the sample, which has 750,000 to 950,000 distinct CDR3 sequences, 12% seen once. The same sample was also studied in work on yellow fever vaccine responses in identical twins.

The sequenced sample was PBMCs. These receptors were taken from a woman younger than 35 in good health.

This clonotype appeared a few times. The chain employs TRBV29-1 and TRBJ2-1, with 7 positions matching TRBD1. The germline V gene has CDR1 SQVTM and CDR2 ANQGSEA. CDR3 length: 16 amino acids. After removal of 4 bases from V and 1 base from J, the junction contained 10 bases not matched to a gene. As DNA, the CDR3 is TGCAGCGTTGTAGGGGGCGCCCAAACATCCTACAATGAGCAGTTCTTC. Protein product: CSVVGGAQTSYNEQFF.

This clonotype was recorded a few times. The J gene is TRBJ2-2, the V gene TRBV5-1; TRBD1 matches 9 bases. The V gene end was trimmed by 5 bases and the J gene end by 3 bases; junction bases not matched to a gene: 17. The CDR3 loop spans 19 amino acids. Germline V CDR1 and CDR2: SGHRS, YFSETQ. The CDR3 spells CASRTTPGTGKADTGELFF. For the CDR3, the DNA is TGCGCCAGCAGAACTACCCCCGGGACAGGGAAGGCGGACACCGGGGAGCTGTTTTTT. Full variable domain (missing parts from reference TRBV5-1 and TRBJ2-2): KAGVTQTPRYLIKTRGQQVTLSCSPISGHRSVSWYQQTPGQGLQFLFEYFSETQRNKGNFPGRFSGRQFSNSRSEMNVSTLELGDSALYLCASRTTPGTGKADTGELFFGEGSRLTVL.

The table lists this clonotype with many counts. The chain couples TRBV27 to TRBJ1-5; 8 nucleotides align to TRBD1. This CDR3 spans 17 amino acids. V shed 5 bases, J shed 6 bases, and the junction held 15 bases outside the gene matches. Germline CDR1 reads MNHEY; CDR2 reads SMNVEV (reference sequence). In DNA form, the CDR3 reads TGTGCCAGCAGTCCCAGGGGCAGGGGGCAAGTTGGTCAGCCCCAGCATTTT. Protein: CASSPRGRGQVGQPQHF.

This clonotype was found a few times. This chain joins TRBV29-1 and TRBJ2-1, with D unclear. Germline V gives CDR1 SQVTM, CDR2 ANQGSEA. V was pared by 4 bases and J by 0 bases, with 10 bases between. The CDR3 is 14 amino acids. CDR3: CSVAPWSSYNEQFF. DNA for the CDR3: TGCAGCGTTGCCCCCTGGAGCTCCTACAATGAGCAGTTCTTC.

The V gene is TRBV7-6, the J gene TRBJ2-7; 7 bases align to TRBD1. CDR1 SGHVS and CDR2 FNYEAQ come from the germline V gene. The V segment lost 1 base and the J segment 5 bases; nucleotides outside the gene matches: 8. This CDR3 region has 15 residues. CDR3 sequence reads: CASSLEQGLQDEQYV. CDR3 sequence (DNA): TGTGCCAGCAGCTTAGAACAGGGGCTCCAGGACGAGCAGTACGTC.

The rearrangement joins TRBV24-1 to TRBJ2-3, with 7 bases matching TRBD2. The CDR3 extends over 13 amino acids. CDR1 is KGHDR and CDR2 is SFDVKD in the germline V gene. The trim removed 4 bases at V and 6 bases at J, leaving 3 bases unmatched. The CDR3 DNA is TGTGCCACCAGTGACGGGGGGTTGGATACGCAGTATTTT. Translation: CATSDGGLDTQYF.

This clonotype was seen more than once but under ten times. The chain is built from TRBV20-1 and TRBJ2-7; TRBD2 matches at 12 bases. Germline V CDR1 and CDR2: DFQATT, SNEGSKA (reference sequence). The CDR3 spans 16 residues. Losses at the gene ends were 3 bases for V and 6 bases for J; bases not matched to a gene: 12. The CDR3 nucleotides are TGCAGTGCTAGTTACCCCGGGCTAGCGGGGGGGATCGAGCAGTACGTC. Translated: CSASYPGLAGGIEQYV.

This clonotype came up a few times. CDR3 amino acids: CASSLSGTDNYEQYV. The DNA of the CDR3 is TGTGCCAGCAGCTTAAGTGGGACAGATAACTACGAGCAGTACGTC. V usage is TRBV7-9 and J usage is TRBJ2-7, with 7 bases matching TRBD1. The CDR3 length is 15 residues. With 2 bases clipped from V and 3 bases from J, the junction kept 7 bases outside the gene matches. Germline V lookup: CDR1 SEHNR, CDR2 FQNEAQ (reference sequence).

The chain is built from TRBV24-1 and TRBJ2-3; D unclear. This CDR3 region has 14 residues. Trimming took 4 bases from V and 2 from J, leaving 9 bases between them. The germline gives CDR1 KGHDR, CDR2 SFDVKD. CDR3 protein: CATSDRTTTDTQYF. The CDR3 DNA reads as TGTGCCACCAGTGACCGGACGACCACAGATACGCAGTATTTT.

The chain links TRBV9 to TRBJ2-3; TRBD2 agrees at 15 bases. Germline V CDR1 and CDR2: SGDLS, YYNGEE. CDR3 length: 16 residues. Trimming took 3 bases from V and 7 from J; bases not matched to a gene: 6. CDR3 bases: TGTGCCAGCAGCGCCTCCGGGACTAGCGGGAGGTATACGCAGTATTTT. This codes for CASSASGTSGRYTQYF.

The gene calls are TRBV6-5 and TRBJ1-3, with D hard to call. Germline V gene data show CDR1 as MNHEY and CDR2 as SVGAGI. The CDR3 totals 16 residues. The V gene lost 0 bases and the J gene lost 0 bases, with 9 bases spanning the gap. Here the CDR3 DNA reads TGTGCCAGCAGTTACTCGATAACAGACTCTGGAAACACCATATATTTT. Its protein is CASSYSITDSGNTIYF.

This clonotype was detected only a few times. J is TRBJ2-7 and V is TRBV7-3, with D perhaps matching TRBD1 (7 bases). V lost 5 bases, J lost 3 bases, and 17 bases lay in between. This CDR3 contains 15 residues. From germline, CDR1 is SGHTA and CDR2 FQGTGA. CDR3 bases: TGTGCCAGCAGCGCAACAGGGGAGGCCTTCTACGAGCAGTACTTC. This translates into CASSATGEAFYEQYF.

This clonotype was recorded a few times. The CDR3 DNA is TGTGCCAGCAGAACAACTAGCGGACCTAACACAGATACGCAGTATTTT. Its translation is CASRTTSGPNTDTQYF. The chain links TRBV5-6 to TRBJ2-3; TRBD2 matches at 8 bases. The V segment lost 5 bases and the J segment 2 bases; nucleotides outside the gene matches: 10. CDR1 is SGHDT, CDR2 YYEEEE, per germline. The CDR3 spans 16 residues.

V and J are TRBV13 and TRBJ1-1, with TRBD1 as a possible D gene (6 bases). With 5 bases removed from V and 1 base from J, the gap between germline ends came to 14 bases. Looked up from germline, CDR1 is PRHDT and CDR2 is FYEKMQ (reference sequence). This CDR3 has 15 residues. CDR3 sequence: CASSATGQPNTEAFF. The DNA of the CDR3 is TGTGCCAGCAGCGCAACTGGACAGCCGAACACTGAAGCTTTCTTT.

This clonotype was observed a handful of times. The genes are TRBV20-1 and TRBJ2-1; D is unresolved. This CDR3 has 15 residues. V lost 0 bases to trimming and J lost 2 bases, with 11 bases between them. Per germline, CDR1 DFQATT and CDR2 SNEGSKA (reference sequence). The CDR3 sequence is CSARERLLAYNEQFF. Written as DNA, the CDR3 is TGCAGTGCTAGAGAGAGGTTGCTGGCCTACAATGAGCAGTTCTTC.

This chain uses TRBV12-3 or TRBV12-4 with TRBJ2-5, with D perhaps being TRBD1 or TRBD2 (6 bases each). Trimming stripped 7 bases from V and 6 bases from J, with 15 bases between. This CDR3 contains 13 residues. The CDR3 reads CASTQEGVKTQYF. DNA of the CDR3: TGTGCCAGCACACAGGAGGGGGTAAAGACCCAGTACTTC.

V and J are TRBV5-4 and TRBJ2-3; D unresolved. The germline V gene encodes CDR1 SGHNT and CDR2 YYREEE (reference sequence). Trimming took off 0 bases at V and 3 bases at J, with 17 bases between the two ends. This CDR3 region has 17 residues. The CDR3 protein is CASSLDRPIPQTDTQYF. In DNA, the CDR3 is TGTGCCAGCAGCTTGGATAGGCCGATTCCACAAACAGATACGCAGTATTTT.

This clonotype occurred many times. The chain combines TRBV20-1 with TRBJ2-2; the match to TRBD2 covers 7 bases. V gave up 3 bases and J gave up 6 bases; unmatched junction bases: 13. Germline V CDR1 and CDR2: DFQATT, SNEGSKA (reference sequence). The CDR3 contains 16 residues. CDR3 sequence (DNA): TGCAGTGCTAGGAACACCGGGACTATTGCCGCCGGGGAGCTGTTTTTT. This translates into CSARNTGTIAAGELFF.

This chain connects TRBV10-2 to TRBJ1-3, with TRBD1 as a possible D gene (6 bases). CDR3 length equals 14 residues. The germline V gene encodes CDR1 WSHSY and CDR2 SAAADI. V gave up 4 bases and J gave up 3 bases, with 10 bases separating them. The CDR3 bases are TGCGCCAGCAGTGGGGGGCTTGTTGGAAACACCATATATTTT. This gives the protein CASSGGLVGNTIYF.

The chain links TRBV6-5 to TRBJ2-1; TRBD2 aligns across 11 bases. The CDR3 contains 16 residues. Per germline, CDR1 MNHEY and CDR2 SVGAGI. The V and J ends lost 5 bases and 4 bases, in that order; junction bases with no gene match: 7. CDR3 bases: TGTGCCAGCAGTCCCTCGACTAGCGGGAAATACAATGAGCAGTTCTTC. Translation gives CASSPSTSGKYNEQFF.

This clonotype was detected a few times. The chain is built from TRBV12-3 or TRBV12-4 and TRBJ2-7, with 10 bases that match TRBD2. V shed 4 bases, J shed 0 bases, and the junction held 9 bases outside the gene matches. The CDR3 length is 17 residues. CDR3 amino acids: CASSSPAGGPFSYEQYF. The CDR3 DNA is TGTGCCAGCAGTTCGCCAGCGGGAGGGCCCTTCTCCTACGAGCAGTACTTC.

This clonotype was seen a few times. The gene calls are TRBV11-2 and TRBJ2-1; TRBD2 agrees at 15 bases. Germline CDR1 is SGHAT and CDR2 is FQNNGV. V was pared by 3 bases and J by 0 bases, with 3 bases of the junction left unmatched. The CDR3 spans 18 residues. CDR3 sequence (DNA): TGTGCCAGCAGCTTCGGGACTAGCGGGGGGACCTCCTACAATGAGCAGTTCTTC. As protein: CASSFGTSGGTSYNEQFF.

The CDR3 is CASNEMGEQYV. DNA of the CDR3: TGTGCTAGTAATGAGATGGGGGAGCAGTACGTC. The chain is built from TRBV12-5 and TRBJ2-7; D not certain. Germline-derived CDR1 and CDR2 are LGHNT and FRNRAP. CDR3 length: 11 amino acids. V was shortened by 8 bases and J by 7 bases, with 12 bases between the two germline ends.

This clonotype was seen only a few times. The chain links TRBV27 to TRBJ2-3; TRBD1 aligns across 7 bases. The ends lost 7 bases at V and 3 bases at J; junction bases unmatched: 16. The CDR3 spans 17 residues. Germline-derived CDR1 and CDR2 are MNHEY and SMNVEV (reference sequence). In DNA form, the CDR3 reads TGTGCCAGCACCCTGAGTACAAAGACAGGGTTAACAGATACGCAGTATTTT. Its protein product is CASTLSTKTGLTDTQYF.

This clonotype was counted many times. The J gene is TRBJ2-7, the V gene TRBV10-3; a possible D gene is TRBD1 (6 bases). V lost 8 bases and J 0 bases, leaving 11 bases between the germline ends. The CDR3 has 13 amino acids. CDR1 is ENHRY and CDR2 is SYGVKD in the germline V gene. CDR3 sequence (DNA): TGTGCCATCGGTACAGGGAGCTCCTACGAGCAGTACGTC. This sequence encodes CAIGTGSSYEQYV.

This clonotype was counted at least ten times. This sequence joins TRBV2 and TRBJ2-1; D may be TRBD2 (5 bases). The CDR3 is 15 residues long. V lost 3 bases, J lost 8 bases, and 17 bases lay in between. Germline CDR1 and CDR2: SNHLY and FYNNEI. Here the CDR3 reads CASSELDFPSHEQFF. The CDR3 DNA is TGTGCCAGCAGTGAGCTGGACTTCCCAAGCCATGAGCAGTTCTTC.

The genes are TRBV13 and TRBJ2-5, with D maybe TRBD1 (6 bases). Looked up from germline, CDR1 is PRHDT and CDR2 is FYEKMQ (reference sequence). The CDR3 extends over 15 amino acids. Trimming left V 5 bases short and J 4 bases short, with 17 bases between. The CDR3 sequence: CASSNTGQRGETQYF. CDR3 sequence (DNA): TGTGCCAGCAGCAACACAGGGCAACGCGGAGAGACCCAGTACTTC.

This clonotype appeared a few times. V gene TRBV5-1 combines with J gene TRBJ2-2; 11 bases align to TRBD2. Per germline, CDR1 SGHRS and CDR2 YFSETQ. The junction had 13 bases not matched to a gene; V was cut back by 4 bases and J by 5 bases. This CDR3 has 18 residues. The CDR3 nucleotides are TGCGCCAGCAGCCGCGATTGGACTAGCGGGCAGCGGACCGGGGAGCTGTTTTTT. Residues: CASSRDWTSGQRTGELFF.

The chain is built from TRBV7-6 and TRBJ2-1, with TRBD2 matching 7 bases. The CDR3 extends over 16 amino acids. V lost 7 bases and J lost 1; bases outside the gene matches: 10. CDR1 is SGHVS, CDR2 FNYEAQ, per germline. The CDR3 DNA reads TGTGCCAGCACGCCGACTAGCCTAAAATCCTACAATGAGCAGTTCTTC. Translated: CASTPTSLKSYNEQFF.

This clonotype was picked up a small number of times. V gene TRBV6-2 or TRBV6-3 combines with J gene TRBJ2-5, with 7 bases aligning to TRBD1. V gave up 4 bases and J gave up 1 base; unmatched junction bases: 24. This CDR3 contains 21 residues. The germline gives CDR1 MNHEY, CDR2 SVGEGT. CDR3 residues: CASSFSPGTAVRPNLQETQYF. The CDR3 DNA reads TGTGCCAGCAGTTTCTCCCCCGGGACAGCAGTACGACCAAACCTCCAAGAGACCCAGTACTTC.

V gene TRBV3-1 combines with J gene TRBJ2-3, with no clear D. The V gene lost 1 base and the J gene lost 3 bases, with 8 bases spanning the gap. Germline CDR1 and CDR2: LGHDT and YNNKEL (reference sequence). CDR3 length: 14 amino acids. The CDR3 DNA sequence: TGTGCCAGCAGCCAAGGGGTTAGGACAGATACGCAGTATTTT. Amino acids: CASSQGVRTDTQYF.

This clonotype was counted a few times. The rearrangement joins TRBV4-1 to TRBJ2-2, with D possibly being TRBD1 (6 bases). CDR3 length equals 18 residues. V was trimmed by 4 bases and J by 0 bases, leaving 18 bases between them. CDR1 and CDR2 from the germline V gene are MGHRA and YSYEKL. CDR3 residues: CASSLRGQRGPNTGELFF. CDR3 in DNA: TGCGCCAGCAGCCTAAGGGGACAAAGAGGTCCGAACACCGGGGAGCTGTTTTTT.